This T cell receptor beta chain was sequenced in a study of cytomegalovirus exposure and HLA in healthy donors (dated 2017 in TCRdb). For the study in its entirety: An earlier analysis of some 600 of the donors reported 276 Gb of sequence data and 117 million unique TCR beta sequences obtained from some 170 million T cells. The number of donors typed differed by locus, with roughly 629-640 for A, B, C, DRB1 and DQB1, around 560 for DQA1, about 610 for DPA1, and 450 to 480 for DPB1. Alongside the repertoire data, information on donor age, sex, ethnicity and CMV serostatus was compiled. Every repertoire in the discovery cohort had been generated on one and the same sequencing platform. The study profiled the T cell repertoires of more than 500 subjects by immunosequencing and related them to cytomegalovirus serostatus. The study combined high-throughput TCR immunosequencing, statistical association of individual TCRs with disease status, and machine learning to predict cytomegalovirus infection status. Rather than drawing on any new phenotypic data, the later analysis identified candidate immune exposures from TCR beta sequences and the way those sequences occurred across donors. About 280 gigabases of sequencing data and some 85 million unique TCR sequences were included in an early release covering several hundred HLA-typed donors. Because of strong linkage in the cohort, a few DR-DQ haplotypes were treated as single units for association and clustering. HLA typing covered class I and class II loci at four-digit resolution. A later genetic analysis took genome-wide SNP genotypes for about 60% of the roughly 670 donors and used that subset as a discovery cohort. A separate validation cohort of approximately 120 different subjects was used in addition to the roughly 670-subject first cohort. The study aimed to test whether signatures of past pathogen exposure could be identified by cataloging public T cell receptors. In an earlier analysis of roughly 600 of the donors, high-throughput TCR beta sequencing was used to judge whether each TCR beta V gene segment behaved as functional or pseudogenic. Among almost 400 genotyped donors of the cohort, an average of 235,054 unique TCR beta nucleotide sequences were sequenced per donor, around 20% of them non-productive. Of the roughly 400 genotyped donors, roughly 80% fell in the genetic ancestry cluster associated with self-reported Caucasian donors. In a later analysis, previously published TCR beta repertoires from 666 donors were re-analyzed and high-resolution HLA genotyping was added so that TCR occurrence patterns could be studied. The full study reports these points: In a later analysis, several top co-occurrence clusters were reported to appear linked to parvovirus B19, influenza, CMV and Epstein-Barr virus. The authors suggested that the approach could potentially be extended to other disease states and immunological phenotypes. A later analysis found that TCR association rates varied across HLA loci, with DRB1 alleles showing the most associated TCRs and HLA-C alleles the fewest. In the study, around 150 TCR beta chains were listed as associated with cytomegalovirus. Because counts were too low, about 15 rarely observed V segments, including chromosome 9 orphons, were left out of the earlier analysis of 587 of the donors. A further reported finding was that TCR beta sequences accurately predicted the HLA-A and HLA-B alleles for most subjects in the first cohort. For the cohort, immune exposure information was limited to CMV serostatus. At a false discovery rate of 0.05, a later analysis linked some 17,000 TCR beta sequences to specific HLA alleles. Because HLA typing was unavailable for some donors at each locus, only the typed subset was used in association tests. An earlier analysis of 587 of the donors showed that most TCR beta V segments appeared in productive rearrangements either about 87% or about 30% of the time, which broadly matched IMGT annotations. A later genetic analysis reported fewer N-insertions in productive TCRs among donors in an Asian-associated ancestry cluster than the approximately 700-donor mean. Only TCR beta chains were sequenced in this cohort, and the absence of alpha or paired-chain data limited detectable features. A few of the identified cytomegalovirus-associated TCR beta chains were confirmed in vitro to be specific for cytomegalovirus antigens. Correlated functional status among segregating V segments might reflect linkage disequilibrium, but an unknown experimental factor could not be ruled out. Sequencing depth was assumed to be roughly uniform across donors in the presence/absence analyses, though that assumption may not hold. The classifier was reported to diagnose cytomegalovirus status with high specificity and sensitivity in both the original and validation cohorts. A later analysis found that most CMV-associated TCR beta chains appeared HLA-restricted, with HLA associations seemingly driven largely by CMV exposure. An association between a missense DCLRE1C variant and V-gene and J-gene trimming of TCR beta chains was found in a later genetic analysis and replicated in an independent cohort. When HLA alleles, especially DR and DQ, strongly co-occurred, attributing TCR associations to individual alleles was difficult. While some public TCRs were present in many individuals, most TCR sequences turned up only very rarely across donors. Compared with equally common non-associated chains, HLA-associated TCR beta chains in a later analysis were more clonally expanded and had lower generation probabilities. A cluster of highly shared sequence variants was judged likely to represent a technical artifact of the sequencing pipeline.

Note on this clone: What this receptor recognizes is not known. It has no much larger one-base neighbor in the sample; base qualities were not kept.

In total, roughly 670 healthy bone marrow donors made up the cohort. At the time of sampling, every cohort member was nominally healthy, though immune exposures that went unrecorded were likely present. The donor tested CMV seronegative and was one of the 352 seronegative cohort members. Each donor provided a peripheral blood sample, and peripheral blood mononuclear cells were used for TCR beta sequencing. The Qiagen DNeasy Blood Extraction Kit was used to extract genomic DNA from the blood cell samples. Library creation used the immunoSEQ multiplex PCR assay. For the multiplex PCR, a mixture combining 60 forward primers for TCR Vbeta segments and 13 reverse primers for TCR Jbeta segments was used. Amplification of the CDR3 region of rearranged TCR beta genes was performed with a multiplex PCR assay on genomic DNA. The amplified TCR beta libraries were sequenced on the Illumina HiSeq System as 87-base-pair reads. In the paper's pipeline: Across the 500 to 750 repertoires, a later analysis counted 75 million to 90 million unique TCR beta chains, roughly 11 million of which were shared by at least two donors. A nearest-neighbor algorithm error-corrected the raw reads and collapsed the reads into unique sequences, merging closely related sequences to remove PCR and sequencing errors. V, D and J gene segments were assigned by aligning CDR3 sequences to IMGT reference sequences. For a sequence to be retained, a match of at least six nucleotides was required to both a V gene segment and a J gene segment. Rearrangements were classified as productive when the CDR3 lacked stop codons and remained in frame with V and J, and all other rearrangements were classified as non-productive. CDR3 was defined according to IMGT convention as the region running from the second conserved V-encoded cysteine to the conserved J-encoded phenylalanine. Sequences without an unambiguous match to a single V gene segment were excluded from the earlier analysis of approximately 560 of the donors. An earlier analysis of just under 600 of the donors called V segments functional above 56.7% productive rearrangements and segregating when the between-donor standard deviation exceeded 5%. To diagnose cytomegalovirus status from the catalog of TCR beta chain sequences, a statistical classification framework was built. In a later analysis, TCR nucleotide sequences were compared against IMGT/GENE-DB human TR gene sequences so that V and J genes could be assigned. Using the TCRdist pipeline, a later analysis assigned CDR3 sequences along with most-parsimonious VDJ recombination scenarios. A later analysis defined each TCR beta chain by its CDR3 amino acid sequence plus V-gene family, and excluded reads lacking a unique V-gene family. To address suspected cross-contamination and a sequencing artifact, a later analysis removed several hundred highly shared, low-generation-probability nucleotide sequences. For each public chain, a later analysis derived a clonal expansion index from normalized ranks of inferred template counts within each repertoire. A later analysis computed generation probabilities with a VDJ recombination model fitted to out-of-frame rearrangements, and checked the results against IGoR. In a later analysis, hypergeometric tests were used to score TCR-TCR, TCR-HLA and TCR-CMV co-occurrence, with a repertoire-size bias correction applied to TCR pairs. A later analysis estimated false discovery rates by permuting HLA or CMV assignments 20 times. In a later analysis, co-occurring TCRs were grouped using DBSCAN, with TCRdist sequence similarity added in when clustering inside HLA-allele-positive subsets. Co-occurrence clustering excluded repertoires with fewer than 30,000 or more than 120,000 public chains, plus five with anomalous nucleotide sharing. The table comes from immuneACCESS by way of TCRdb, which keeps in-frame sequences with V and J called. Part of the clones is missing from these tables; in studies checked, under half for an unresolved V gene and the rest for unknown reasons. That table furnishes V, J and clone size, whereas the DNA furnished D and trimming. The sample yields 150,000 to 200,000 clones; around 77% were counted once. Of the sample, around 2.2% falls within the top ten clones.

Sequencing used PBMCs. This sequence was found in a man in his sixties in good health and CMV-seronegative.

Here is the DNA: TGTGCCAGCAGCCCAGCGGGAGGTCCCGTGGGGAATGAGCAGTTCTTC. It encodes CASSPAGGPVGNEQFF. The chain links TRBV5-4 with TRBJ2-1, and TRBD2 matches 9 of the central bases. For CDR1 and CDR2, the germline V gene (reference sequence) lists SGHNT and YYREEE. The V end gives up 4 bases and the J end 7 bases, leaving 12 bases in the junction not matched to a gene. From the cysteine through the phenylalanine, the CDR3 covers 16 amino acids. This entry keeps only the CDR3 DNA: 48 bases, framed from base 1.